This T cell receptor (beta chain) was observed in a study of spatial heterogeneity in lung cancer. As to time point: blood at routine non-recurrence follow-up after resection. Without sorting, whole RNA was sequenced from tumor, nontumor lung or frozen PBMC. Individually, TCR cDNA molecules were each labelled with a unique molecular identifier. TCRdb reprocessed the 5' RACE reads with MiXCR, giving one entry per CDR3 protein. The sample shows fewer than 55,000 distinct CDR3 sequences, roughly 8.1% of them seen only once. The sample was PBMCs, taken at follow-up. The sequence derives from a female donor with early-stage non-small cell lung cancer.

DNA for the CDR3: TGTGCCAGCAGTTTCCCCACGGGGGGACGGTTGACCTACGAGCAGTACTTC. This sequence encodes CASSFPTGGRLTYEQYF. The chain carries TRBV28 and TRBJ2-7; TRBD2 matches 7 bases. Germline-derived CDR1 and CDR2 are MDHEN and SYDVKM. The V segment lost 3 bases and the J segment 2 bases; nucleotides outside the gene matches: 13. There are 17 residues in the CDR3. Full variable domain (rest looked up from reference TRBV28 and TRBJ2-7): DVKVTQSSRYLVKRTGEKVFLECVQDMDHENMFWYRQDPGLGLRLIYFSYDVKMKEKGDIPEGYSVSREKKERFSLILESASTNQTSMYLCASSFPTGGRLTYEQYFGPGTRLTVT.